Described below is a single T cell receptor beta chain sequence and its context. Germline V gene sequence: CDR1 SGHNT, CDR2 YENEEA. Trimming pared 7 bases from V and 8 bases from J, leaving 11 bases between. This CDR3 region has 11 residues. This sample is part of a study of blood T cell repertoires in COVID-19. Study in general: The United States, Italy and Spain supplied acute and convalescent COVID-19 samples. Nucleic acid was either cDNA or gDNA, and it came from T cells, B-cell-depleted T cells, or PBMCs.

Recruits, aged roughly 18 to 100 years, lived in approximately 26 US areas. Participant-reported clinical history was the basis for cohort assignment. This table comes from immunoSEQ multiplex PCR, and its TCRdb copy is limited to in-frame clones, with some not included. Of more than 250,000 clones listed, approximately 80% are singletons. The sample comprised PBMCs or T cells enriched from blood (not recorded which). This chain uses TRBV11-3 with TRBJ1-2; D unresolved. This receptor was taken from a man aged 40-49 years who had been exposed to COVID-19. As DNA, the CDR3 is TGTGCCAGCACCGAGGGTTTAGGCTACACCTTC. Encoded protein: CASTEGLGYTF. The full variable domain, in which reference TRBV11-3 and TRBJ1-2 provide the parts outside the CDR3, is EAGVVQSPRYKIIEKKQPVAFWCNPISGHNTLYWYLQNLGQGPELLIRYENEEAVDDSQLPKDRFSAERLKGVDSTLKIQPAELGDSAVYLCASTEGLGYTFGSGTRLTVV.